This TCR beta chain stems from a study of beta chain features in type 1 diabetes. Background on the study: Investigators examined 107,917,701 sorted cells across all samples. Regarding the study as a whole: Moderately but significantly shorter TCRB CDR3s were found in Type 1 diabetes patients in all four CD4+ subsets.

Looked up from germline, CDR1 is MDHEN and CDR2 is SYDVKM. The CDR3 has 15 residues. Trimming took 6 bases from V and 7 from J; bases not matched to a gene: 8. Investigators reverse transcribed all isolated RNA, so they sequenced expressed TCRB transcripts. Assay: immunoSEQ multiplex PCR; the TCRdb copy retains only in-frame clones and omits some. Seen here are about 360,000 clones, around 13% observed once, and the top ten hold more than 0.015%. Sorting with CD45RO/CCR7/CD25/CD127/CD95/CD27 yielded naive, central memory, regulatory and stem-like memory CD4+ cells. Each sorted population was over 95% pure. The table lists this clone with a few counts. As yet, its antigen is unknown.

Sequencing was performed on naive CD4+ T cells from blood. The TCR sequence derives from a man between 18 and 29 years old in good health. The chain links TRBV28 to TRBJ2-1; 11 bases match TRBD2. The CDR3 region is CASRRSGGALNEQFF. The CDR3, as DNA: TGTGCCAGCAGGCGTAGCGGGGGGGCCTTAAATGAGCAGTTCTTC.